The table lists the clone carrying this T cell receptor (beta chain) with a count of one. The sample is drawn from a study of blood T cell repertoires in COVID-19. About the study: Italy, Spain and the United States were the sources of the convalescent and acute COVID-19 samples. From T cells, B-cell-depleted T cells, or PBMCs came the material, which was cDNA or gDNA.

The CDR3 spans 15 residues. Germline V gene sequence: CDR1 KGHSH, CDR2 LQKENI. The V gene end was trimmed by 3 bases and the J gene end by 2 bases; junction bases not matched to a gene: 4. Under the authors' procedure: Amplification of reference gene primers was used by the study to estimate nucleated cell counts. TCRdb keeps only in-frame clones here, not all; method: immunoSEQ multiplex PCR. V and J calls plus clone size are reproduced from that table; the DNA served to infer D and trimming. This sample has under 300,000 clones; about nine tenths occur once, and the top ten carry roughly 3.6%. The sample comprised peripheral blood. This clonotype originated in a woman aged 40-49 years with acute or convalescent COVID-19. The gene calls are TRBV18 and TRBJ2-5, with TRBD1 matching over 9 bases. Here the CDR3 DNA reads TGTGCCAGCTCACCCTGGGACAGGGCGCAAGAGACCCAGTACTTC. Its protein is CASSPWDRAQETQYF. Full variable domain (missing parts from reference TRBV18 and TRBJ2-5): NAGVMQNPRHLVRRRGQEARLRCSPMKGHSHVYWYRQLPEEGLKFMVYLQKENIIDESGMPKERFSAEFPKEGPSILRIQQVVRGDSAAYFCASSPWDRAQETQYFGPGTRLLVL.